A selection of T cell receptor beta chains follows, all from one sample in a study of T cell responses to AZD1222 COVID-19 vaccine. TCRdb keeps only in-frame clones here, not all; method: immunoSEQ multiplex PCR. In the table there are around 78,000 clones, approximately 90% of which are singletons. Sequences were derived from peripheral blood, sampled 28 days after the second AZD1222 dose. These receptor sequences come from an adult who received the AZD1222 COVID-19 vaccine. Both conserved end residues are part of each CDR3. D genes are given only for firm matches. The size of a clone is reported for some rows only, either as once, few or many, or as a class for expanded clones.

CDR3aa: CAISDGGTEAFF
CDR3nt: TGTGCCATCAGTGATGGGGGAACTGAAGCTTTCTTT
abundance: -
v_gene: TRBV10-3
j_gene: TRBJ1-1
d_gene: -

CDR3aa: CATSDAPGTNSGANVLTF
CDR3nt: TGTGCCACCAGTGACGCTCCCGGGACTAACTCTGGGGCCAACGTCCTGACTTTC
abundance: -
v_gene: TRBV24-1
j_gene: TRBJ2-6
d_gene: TRBD2

CDR3aa: CASSPDRGSYNEQFF
CDR3nt: TGTGCCAGCAGCCCGGACAGGGGGAGCTACAATGAGCAGTTCTTC
abundance: -
v_gene: TRBV7-3
j_gene: TRBJ2-1
d_gene: TRBD1

CDR3aa: CATSPIAVSTDTQYF
CDR3nt: TGTGCCACCAGCCCGATAGCGGTCAGCACAGATACGCAGTATTTT
abundance: -
v_gene: TRBV15
j_gene: TRBJ2-3
d_gene: -

CDR3aa: CASSVGPAANQPQHF
CDR3nt: TGTGCCAGCAGCGTGGGACCGGCTGCCAATCAGCCCCAGCATTTT
abundance: -
v_gene: TRBV5-4
j_gene: TRBJ1-5
d_gene: -

CDR3aa: CASSQQGLAIYEQYF
CDR3nt: TGCGCCAGCAGCCAGCAGGGACTAGCGATCTACGAGCAGTACTTC
abundance: -
v_gene: TRBV4-1
j_gene: TRBJ2-7
d_gene: TRBD2

CDR3aa: CASSQKRRNSPLHF
CDR3nt: TGTGCCAGCAGCCAAAAGAGGCGAAATTCACCCCTCCACTTT
abundance: once
v_gene: TRBV6-5
j_gene: TRBJ1-6
d_gene: -

CDR3aa: CASSLTDRKGTF
CDR3nt: TGTGCCAGCAGTTTAACCGACAGGAAGGGCACCTTC
abundance: few
v_gene: TRBV12-3/TRBV12-4
j_gene: TRBJ1-2
d_gene: -

CDR3aa: CATSDHGTGDNEQFF
CDR3nt: TGTGCCACCAGTGACCACGGGACGGGAGACAATGAGCAGTTCTTC
abundance: -
v_gene: TRBV24-1
j_gene: TRBJ2-1
d_gene: -

CDR3aa: CASRPGQIMNTEAFF
CDR3nt: TGTGCCAGCAGACCGGGACAGATCATGAACACTGAAGCTTTCTTT
abundance: -
v_gene: TRBV6-5
j_gene: TRBJ1-1
d_gene: TRBD1

CDR3aa: CASSLDRLNQPQHF
CDR3nt: TGTGCCAGCAGTTTAGACAGACTCAATCAGCCCCAGCATTTT
abundance: -
v_gene: TRBV27
j_gene: TRBJ1-5
d_gene: -

CDR3aa: CASSPGEGAPRETQYF
CDR3nt: TGTGCCAGCAGCCCCGGCGAGGGGGCGCCCCGGGAGACCCAGTACTTC
abundance: -
v_gene: TRBV5-8
j_gene: TRBJ2-5
d_gene: TRBD1

CDR3aa: CASRQGENIQYF
CDR3nt: TGTGCCAGCAGACAGGGCGAAAACATTCAGTACTTC
abundance: -
v_gene: TRBV6-5
j_gene: TRBJ2-4
d_gene: -

CDR3aa: CASSQENVRSGNTIYF
CDR3nt: TGCGCCAGCAGCCAAGAAAACGTCCGGTCTGGAAACACCATATATTTT
abundance: -
v_gene: TRBV4-1
j_gene: TRBJ1-3
d_gene: -

CDR3aa: CASSYATGAHYGYTF
CDR3nt: TGTGCCAGCAGTTACGCCACAGGGGCGCACTATGGCTACACCTTC
abundance: -
v_gene: TRBV6-5
j_gene: TRBJ1-2
d_gene: TRBD1

CDR3aa: CASSLAGGKLDTQYF
CDR3nt: TGTGCCAGCAGCCTAGCGGGGGGCAAGTTAGATACGCAGTATTTT
abundance: -
v_gene: TRBV5-4
j_gene: TRBJ2-3
d_gene: TRBD2

CDR3aa: CASRDDQETQYF
CDR3nt: TGTGCCAGCAGGGACGACCAAGAGACCCAGTACTTC
abundance: -
v_gene: TRBV12-3/TRBV12-4
j_gene: TRBJ2-5
d_gene: -

CDR3aa: CASSQSSGGASTDTQYF
CDR3nt: TGCGCCAGCAGCCAATCGTCAGGGGGGGCCAGCACAGATACGCAGTATTTT
abundance: -
v_gene: TRBV4-3
j_gene: TRBJ2-3
d_gene: -

CDR3aa: CASSSSDRWDGYTF
CDR3nt: TGTGCCAGCAGCTCCTCGGACAGGTGGGACGGCTACACCTTC
abundance: -
v_gene: TRBV7-9
j_gene: TRBJ1-2
d_gene: TRBD1

CDR3aa: CATKLAGGYEQYF
CDR3nt: TGTGCCACCAAACTAGCGGGTGGCTACGAGCAGTACTTC
abundance: -
v_gene: TRBV27
j_gene: TRBJ2-7
d_gene: TRBD2

CDR3aa: CASSFSGQDNTEAFF
CDR3nt: TGTGCCAGCAGTTTCTCGGGACAGGATAACACTGAAGCTTTCTTT
abundance: -
v_gene: TRBV6-5
j_gene: TRBJ1-1
d_gene: TRBD1

CDR3aa: CASRPDTGVSAQHF
CDR3nt: TGTGCCAGCAGACCCGACACTGGGGTATCGGCCCAGCATTTT
abundance: -
v_gene: TRBV6-1
j_gene: TRBJ1-5
d_gene: -

CDR3aa: CASRSPGQGVDTQYF
CDR3nt: TGTGCCAGCAGATCGCCGGGACAGGGGGTAGACACGCAGTATTTT
abundance: -
v_gene: TRBV11-3
j_gene: TRBJ2-3
d_gene: TRBD1

CDR3aa: CASSQDGRGTEAFF
CDR3nt: TGCGCCAGCAGCCAAGATGGGCGGGGCACTGAAGCTTTCTTT
abundance: once
v_gene: TRBV4-1
j_gene: TRBJ1-1
d_gene: -

CDR3aa: CASSLSASSYNEQFF
CDR3nt: TGTGCCAGCAGCCTAAGCGCGAGCTCCTACAATGAGCAGTTCTTC
abundance: -
v_gene: TRBV7-2
j_gene: TRBJ2-1
d_gene: -

CDR3aa: CASSAGTMGTEAFF
CDR3nt: TGTGCCAGCAGCGCCGGGACCATGGGCACTGAAGCTTTCTTT
abundance: few
v_gene: TRBV9
j_gene: TRBJ1-1
d_gene: -

CDR3aa: CASSQPSGYPNSPLHF
CDR3nt: TGTGCCAGCAGCCAGCCCTCGGGATATCCAAATTCACCCCTCCACTTT
abundance: -
v_gene: TRBV4-2
j_gene: TRBJ1-6
d_gene: -

CDR3aa: CATSVPESEEQFF
CDR3nt: TGTGCCACCAGTGTCCCCGAGAGTGAAGAGCAGTTCTTC
abundance: -
v_gene: TRBV24-1
j_gene: TRBJ2-1
d_gene: -

CDR3aa: CASSLQEEGYTF
CDR3nt: TGCGCCAGCAGCTTGCAGGAGGAGGGCTACACCTTC
abundance: -
v_gene: TRBV5-1
j_gene: TRBJ1-2
d_gene: -

CDR3aa: CATQRSPNTEAFF
CDR3nt: TGTGCCACCCAGAGGTCCCCGAACACTGAAGCTTTCTTT
abundance: -
v_gene: TRBV5-5
j_gene: TRBJ1-1
d_gene: -

CDR3aa: CASSSPLEQYF
CDR3nt: TGTGCCAGCAGTTCCCCACTAGAGCAGTACTTC
abundance: -
v_gene: TRBV6-5
j_gene: TRBJ2-7
d_gene: -

CDR3aa: CASSIGTGAATEAFF
CDR3nt: TGTGCCAGTAGTATCGGGACCGGTGCTGCCACTGAAGCTTTCTTT
abundance: -
v_gene: TRBV19
j_gene: TRBJ1-1
d_gene: -

CDR3aa: CASSSARLENTEAFF
CDR3nt: TGTGCCAGCAGCTCCGCACGACTGGAGAACACTGAAGCTTTCTTT
abundance: -
v_gene: TRBV7-9
j_gene: TRBJ1-1
d_gene: -